Listed below are T cell receptor beta chains from one sample, sequenced in a study of blood T cell repertoires in COVID-19. Here immunoSEQ multiplex PCR was the method, and the copy in TCRdb shows in-frame clones only, minus some. The profile shows under 250,000 clones, 82% of them singletons. The material sequenced was PBMCs or T cells enriched from blood (not recorded which). These receptors were taken from a woman aged 60-70 years who had recovered from COVID-19. Each CDR3 is given without its conserved first and last residue.

TRBJ1-5 | TRBV19 | ASTGTGGTNQPQH
TRBJ1-1 | TRBV21-1 | ASSRSVVGGYEAF
TRBJ2-7 | TRBV6-1 | ASSERPVYEQY
TRBJ2-7 | TRBV7-9 | ASSPSGIYEQY
TRBJ2-5 | TRBV5-1 | ASSSSGTRGETQY
TRBJ2-3 | TRBV7-6 | ASSLTQGAVTDTQY
TRBJ2-7 | TRBV19 | ASSINGKSYEQY
TRBJ1-6 | TRBV19 | ASSIDRGNSPLH
TRBJ2-5 | TRBV7-3 | ASSTRLAGGQETQY
TRBJ2-1 | TRBV19 | ASSVSGGPPPYNEQF
TRBJ1-4 | TRBV4-2 | ASSQDLPRPLWLDEKLF
TRBJ2-2 | TRBV10-3 | AMGREMGTGELF
TRBJ2-7 | TRBV12-3/TRBV12-4 | ASSPTGGYEQY
TRBJ1-2 | TRBV11-2 | ASSFRRGYGYT
TRBJ1-2 | TRBV7-9 | ASSFGQGANYGYT
TRBJ2-7 | TRBV20-1 | SASGRGTLYEQY
TRBJ2-1 | TRBV18 | ASSPPREGSSSYNEQF
TRBJ2-3 | TRBV10-3 | AISEGSLTDTQY
TRBJ2-3 | TRBV11-3 | ASSSGADTQY
TRBJ2-5 | TRBV29-1 | SLGRQQETQY
TRBJ1-1 | TRBV10-3 | AISGQNTEAF
TRBJ2-7 | TRBV5-4 | ASSRTGTLYEQY
TRBJ1-2 | TRBV5-4 | ASSLNRGAGSGYT
TRBJ2-5 | TRBV21-1 | ASSMRGRQETQY
TRBJ2-6 | TRBV4-3 | ASSQDSLGGANVLT
TRBJ1-1 | TRBV12-5 | ASGLGAGPQGAF
TRBJ1-2 | TRBV10-3 | AISETGQGEGYT
TRBJ2-3 | TRBV9 | ASSVDGRAADTQY
TRBJ1-2 | TRBV14 | ASSQDLQYGYT
TRBJ2-5 | TRBV2 | ASSVRRITGIQETQY
TRBJ1-5 | TRBV5-8 | ASSRGRVGSNQPQH
TRBJ1-2 | TRBV9 | ASSVTVDRNYGYT
TRBJ2-5 | TRBV19 | ASSPQLPGQWYQETQY
TRBJ1-2 | TRBV2 | ASSDQRTGVYGYT
TRBJ2-7 | TRBV6-1 | ASSEADRGGVEQY
TRBJ2-1 | TRBV5-4 | ASSFTGGYNEQF
TRBJ1-3 | TRBV5-5 | ASSLGQTGNTIY
TRBJ2-7 | TRBV5-1 | ASSLVGGEQY
TRBJ1-1 | TRBV18 | ASSLSEGNTEAF
TRBJ1-1 | TRBV7-9 | ASSLGGGVFGTEAF
TRBJ2-7 | TRBV6-5 | ASSYSVGHLVYEQY
TRBJ2-1 | TRBV5-1 | ASSATVNSGNNEQF
TRBJ2-7 | TRBV6-5 | ASSTVAGGPYEQY
TRBJ2-5 | TRBV7-2 | ASSSQTGWGETQY
TRBJ2-7 | TRBV11-3 | ASSLLTGGAYEQY
TRBJ2-4 | TRBV7-6 | ASSLDEDRGGRAKNIQY